In this sample, the clone carrying this TCR beta chain turned up a few times. The target antigen is unknown. The sample is drawn from a study of cytomegalovirus exposure and HLA in healthy donors. For the study at large: From 150 million to 200 million T cells, an earlier analysis saw roughly 120 million unique TCR beta sequences. Study-wide results and caveats: In a later analysis, at a false discovery rate of 0.05, some 17,000 TCR beta sequences were associated with HLA alleles. Reportedly, cytomegalovirus status was diagnosed with high sensitivity and specificity.

Germline CDR1 reads MNHNS; CDR2 reads SASEGT. The CDR3 covers 17 residues. The junction had 6 bases not matched to a gene; V was cut back by 4 bases and J by 0 bases. Amplification used 60 Vbeta primers and 13 Jbeta primers. Sequenced by immunoSEQ multiplex PCR; TCRdb stores in-frame clones only, minus some. Of around 180,000 clones listed, around 80% are singletons. Nominally healthy donors were sampled, though unrecorded immune exposures were likely. This receptor was taken from a woman between 35 and 50 years old in good health and CMV-seronegative. The sample consisted of PBMCs. The gene calls are TRBV6-1 and TRBJ2-3; 11 nucleotides match TRBD2. CDR3 bases: TGTGCCAGCAGTGCCTTTCCTAGCGGGAGGAGCACAGATACGCAGTATTTT. This translates into CASSAFPSGRSTDTQYF.